The 16 T cell receptor beta chains presented below share a single source sample, sequenced in a study of OX40 agonist ivuxolimab in advanced cancers. Data came from immunoSEQ multiplex PCR; TCRdb stores just in-frame clones and leaves some out. The sample has some 10,000 clones, approximately 78% seen once. Sequencing used CD4+ or CD8+ T cells sorted from blood, obtained in a trial of the OX40 agonist ivuxolimab. Receptors were obtained from an adult with an advanced solid tumor such as melanoma, head and neck, liver or kidney cancer.

This clone was found once. The chain has TRBV4-2 and TRBJ2-7, with TRBD2 identical over 7 bases. The CDR3 spans 14 residues. V trimming: 1 base; J trimming: 7 bases; junction bases outside the gene matches: 7. The germline V gene encodes CDR1 LGHNA and CDR2 YNFKEQ. DNA for the CDR3: TGTGCCAGCAGCCAAGTCAGCGGGGCGGGGGAGCAGTACTTC. Its protein product is CASSQVSGAGEQYF.

This clone turned up a few times. This sequence joins TRBV7-3 and TRBJ1-2; the D gene is possibly TRBD1 (5 bases). Germline-derived CDR1 and CDR2 are SGHTA and FQGTGA. The CDR3 is 14 amino acids. With 0 bases removed from V and 3 bases from J, the gap between germline ends came to 8 bases. The CDR3 coding sequence is TGTGCCAGCAGCTTAACAGGGGATCACTATGGCTACACCTTC. Amino acids: CASSLTGDHYGYTF. Full variable domain (remainder filled in from reference TRBV7-3 and TRBJ1-2): GAGVSQTPSNKVTEKGKYVELRCDPISGHTALYWYRQSLGQGPEFLIYFQGTGAADDSGLPNDRFFAVRPEGSVSTLKIQRTERGDSAVYLCASSLTGDHYGYTFGSGTRLTVV.

This clone is large. The V and J genes are TRBV9 and TRBJ1-1, with D possibly being TRBD1 (5 bases). Germline V gene lookup returns CDR1 SGDLS and CDR2 YYNGEE. Trimming left V 0 bases short and J 4 bases short, with 7 bases between. The CDR3 covers 13 residues. CDR3 nucleotide sequence: TGTGCCAGCAGCGTAGGCAGGGCCACTGAAGCTTTCTTT. Amino acid sequence: CASSVGRATEAFF.

The V and J genes are TRBV6-1 and TRBJ2-3; D uncertain. Trimming removed 3 bases at V and 0 bases at J, with 7 bases between. Germline CDR1 and CDR2: MNHNS and SASEGT. This CDR3 region has 14 residues. The DNA for the CDR3 is TGTGCCAGCAGTGAGTTGAGGAGCACAGATACGCAGTATTTT. This codes for CASSELRSTDTQYF.

The CDR3 loop is CASGPSGGTDTQYF. The CDR3 region has the DNA TGTGCCAGCGGCCCCAGTGGGGGCACAGATACGCAGTATTTT. This chain connects TRBV27 to TRBJ2-3; no clear D. The germline CDR1 and CDR2 sequences are MNHEY and SMNVEV (reference sequence). This CDR3 region has 14 residues. Trimming pared 8 bases from V and 1 base from J, leaving 13 bases between.

This chain connects TRBV19 to TRBJ2-1, with 8 bases fitting TRBD2. CDR1 and CDR2 from the germline V gene are LNHDA and SQIVND (reference sequence). The CDR3 runs 14 residues. Trimming removed 8 bases from V and 3 bases from J; junction bases left unmatched: 6. The CDR3 nucleotides are TGTGCCAGTGGGGGAGCGGGGGTCTACAATGAGCAGTTCTTC. It yields the protein CASGGAGVYNEQFF.

The chain combines TRBV9 with TRBJ1-4; TRBD1 is a possible D gene (6 bases). Between the trimmed V and J ends, which lost 4 bases and 5 bases, there was a span of 15 bases. Germline lookup yields CDR1 SGDLS and CDR2 YYNGEE. The CDR3 is made up of 15 amino acids. CDR3 sequence: CASSPPSGANEKLFF. CDR3 bases: TGTGCCAGCAGCCCCCCTTCAGGGGCAAATGAAAAACTGTTTTTT.

This clone rates as large. This chain joins TRBV7-9 and TRBJ2-7, with no clear D. The CDR3 spans 14 residues. The V gene's germline CDR1 is SEHNR and CDR2 FQNEAQ (reference sequence). V lost 3 bases to trimming and J lost 4 bases, with 13 bases between them. The CDR3 DNA follows: TGTGCCAGCAGCTTTAGTGGTACCCTATACGAGCAGTACTTC. As protein: CASSFSGTLYEQYF.

This chain uses TRBV12-5 with TRBJ1-3; 11 bases fit TRBD1. V trimming: 6 bases; J trimming: 8 bases; junction bases outside the gene matches: 6. The germline CDR1 and CDR2 sequences are LGHNT and FRNRAP. The CDR3 loop spans 14 amino acids. Here the CDR3 DNA reads TGTGCTAGTGGGAGGACAGGGGGCATAGACACCATATATTTT. Protein product: CASGRTGGIDTIYF.

This clone was detected once. The chain links TRBV27 to TRBJ2-7, with 9 bases identical to TRBD1. The CDR3 has 15 amino acids. The germline gives CDR1 MNHEY, CDR2 SMNVEV (reference sequence). After removal of 6 bases from V and 3 bases from J, the junction contained 9 bases not matched to a gene. The CDR3 sequence is CASRYTGTGYYEQYF. The CDR3 DNA sequence: TGTGCCAGCAGGTATACCGGGACAGGGTACTACGAGCAGTACTTC.

V and J are TRBV7-8 and TRBJ2-5, with D possibly matching TRBD1 (6 bases). This CDR3 region has 14 residues. Trimming stripped 5 bases from V and 1 base from J, with 11 bases between. Germline-derived CDR1 and CDR2 are SGHVS and FQNEAQ. CDR3 in amino acids: CASSPGTSQETQYF. CDR3 nucleotide sequence: TGTGCCAGCAGCCCCGGGACATCCCAAGAGACCCAGTACTTC.

This clone has just one count. The gene calls are TRBV7-6 and TRBJ2-3, with TRBD1 matching over 7 bases. V lost 4 bases to trimming and J lost 2 bases; unmatched junction nucleotides: 6. The CDR3 has 15 amino acids. Germline V gives CDR1 SGHVS, CDR2 FNYEAQ. This chain's CDR3 is CASSSATGTTDTQYF. The CDR3 DNA is TGTGCCAGCAGCTCCGCGACAGGGACCACAGATACGCAGTATTTT.

J is TRBJ2-2 and V is TRBV7-3; the D gene could be TRBD1 or TRBD2 (5 bases each). In germline, CDR1 is SGHTA, CDR2 FQGTGA. V was clipped by 6 bases and J by 6 bases, with 8 bases between them. This CDR3 has 12 amino acids. CDR3 sequence (DNA): TGTGCCAGCAGAAGGGACCCCGGGGAGCTGTTTTTT. Residues: CASRRDPGELFF.

The V and J genes are TRBV27 and TRBJ1-5; the match to TRBD1 covers 8 bases. CDR1 and CDR2 (germline): MNHEY, SMNVEV (reference sequence). The CDR3 totals 14 residues. V gave up 5 bases and J gave up 6 bases; unmatched junction bases: 6. CDR3 protein: CASSPGGRGQPQHF. Here the CDR3 DNA reads TGTGCCAGCAGTCCAGGGGGCCGGGGTCAGCCCCAGCATTTT.

The chain combines TRBV15 with TRBJ2-6; the D call may be TRBD1 or TRBD2 (5 bases each). In germline, CDR1 is LNHNV, CDR2 YYDKDF (reference sequence). Trimming stripped 4 bases from V and 0 bases from J, with 10 bases between. The CDR3 loop spans 16 amino acids. The CDR3 reads CATSIKGTSGANVLTF. The CDR3 DNA reads as TGTGCCACCAGCATAAAAGGGACCTCTGGGGCCAACGTCCTGACTTTC.

This clone was seen more than once but under ten times. This chain uses TRBV7-9 with TRBJ1-5, with D possibly TRBD1 on 5 matching bases. The CDR3 spans 14 residues. Germline-derived CDR1 and CDR2 are SEHNR and FQNEAQ (reference sequence). V lost 5 bases and J 5 bases, leaving 13 bases between the germline ends. The CDR3 DNA follows: TGTGCCAGCAGCACGCACCAGACAGATCAGCCCCAGCATTTT. Translating gives CASSTHQTDQPQHF. The variable domain in full, completed from reference TRBV7-9 and TRBJ1-5, reads DTGVSQNPRHKITKRGQNVTFRCDPISEHNRLYWYRQTLGQGPEFLTYFQNEAQLEKSRLLSDRFSAERPKGSFSTLEIQRTEQGDSAMYLCASSTHQTDQPQHFGDGTRLSIL.